This passage covers 23 T cell receptor beta chains from one sample sequenced in a study of T cell changes during pregnancy in multiple sclerosis. The protocol was immunoSEQ multiplex PCR, while the TCRdb copy is restricted to in-frame clones and leaves out a portion. Of some 50,000 clones listed, nearly 95% are singletons. Sequencing was performed on peripheral blood, taken after pregnancy. These receptors originate from a female donor with multiple sclerosis, enrolled in a pregnancy study.

The rearrangement uses TRBV6-1 and TRBJ2-7; TRBD2 agrees at 12 bases. Per the germline V gene, CDR1 is MNHNS and CDR2 is SASEGT. V trimming: 3 bases; J trimming: 4 bases; junction bases outside the gene matches: 7. CDR3 length equals 16 residues. The CDR3 region is CASSDPSGGAVYEQYF. The CDR3 DNA follows: TGTGCCAGCAGTGATCCTAGCGGGGGGGCAGTGTACGAGCAGTACTTC.

The gene calls are TRBV7-3 and TRBJ1-6; D unclear. The CDR3 covers 13 residues. CDR1 and CDR2 (germline): SGHTA, FQGTGA. The germline V and J ends were trimmed by 6 bases and 6 bases, with 9 bases remaining between them. Here the CDR3 DNA reads TGTGCCAGCAGGCGATACGGTAATTCACCCCTCCACTTT. Its protein product is CASRRYGNSPLHF.

The rearrangement links TRBV9 to TRBJ2-3; D perhaps matches TRBD1 (5 bases). The CDR3 is 18 residues long. Germline values: CDR1 SGDLS, CDR2 YYNGEE. V lost 2 bases and J lost 7, with 26 bases in between. CDR3 protein: CASSVSPLGAGNLNTQYF. The CDR3 DNA follows: TGTGCCAGCAGCGTCTCCCCCCTAGGGGCAGGGAATTTGAATACGCAGTATTTT.

CDR3 nucleotides: TGTGCCAGCAGCTCGAAACTAGGACTAGCGGGGGTCGCGAACACCGGGGAGCTGTTTTTT. Translating gives CASSSKLGLAGVANTGELFF. The genes are TRBV7-8 and TRBJ2-2; 13 nucleotides line up with TRBD2. With 4 bases clipped from V and 0 bases from J, the junction kept 11 bases outside the gene matches. The CDR3 totals 20 residues. Per the germline V gene, CDR1 is SGHVS and CDR2 is FQNEAQ. Full variable domain (missing parts from reference TRBV7-8 and TRBJ2-2): GAGVSQSPRYKVAKRGQDVALRCDPISGHVSLFWYQQALGQGPEFLTYFQNEAQLDKSGLPSDRFFAERPEGSVSTLKIQRTQQEDSAVYLCASSSKLGLAGVANTGELFFGEGSRLTVL.

This chain uses TRBV2 with TRBJ2-5; 7 positions match TRBD2. This CDR3 comprises 14 residues. The germline V gene has CDR1 SNHLY and CDR2 FYNNEI. V dropped 4 bases and J dropped 1; count of bases not matched to a gene: 3. This CDR3 reads CASSVRGFQETQYF. Here the CDR3 DNA reads TGTGCCAGCAGTGTGCGGGGGTTCCAAGAGACCCAGTACTTC.

The rearrangement links TRBV10-3 to TRBJ2-1; TRBD2 matches at 11 bases. Germline V gene lookup returns CDR1 ENHRY and CDR2 SYGVKD. The CDR3 consists of 15 residues. Unmatched junction bases numbered 2, after V lost 2 bases and J lost 5 bases. The CDR3 DNA follows: TGTGCCATCAGTGAGATAGCGGGGGGGAACAATGAGCAGTTCTTC. It translates to CAISEIAGGNNEQFF.

V and J are TRBV5-1 and TRBJ2-3; 11 bases agree with TRBD2. Losses at the gene ends were 4 bases for V and 4 bases for J; bases not matched to a gene: 8. CDR1 is SGHRS, CDR2 YFSETQ, per germline. The CDR3 has 16 amino acids. CDR3 DNA sequence: TGCGCCAGCAGCCTTATAGCGGGGGGGCAGTCAGATACGCAGTATTTT. It encodes CASSLIAGGQSDTQYF.

The chain combines TRBV27 with TRBJ2-1; maybe TRBD2 (6 bases). This CDR3 comprises 14 residues. Germline V gives CDR1 MNHEY, CDR2 SMNVEV (reference sequence). Trimming left V 4 bases short and J 3 bases short, with 10 bases between. CDR3 in DNA: TGTGCCAGCAGTTCCGGGGGTTACTACAATGAGCAGTTCTTC. Amino acid sequence: CASSSGGYYNEQFF.

J is TRBJ1-2 and V is TRBV11-2; D is perhaps TRBD1 (6 bases). The CDR3 length is 14 residues. The germline V gene has CDR1 SGHAT and CDR2 FQNNGV. Trimming left V 3 bases short and J 3 bases short, with 11 bases between. The CDR3 bases are TGTGCCAGCAGCTTGACGGACAGAGACTATGGCTACACCTTC. This translates into CASSLTDRDYGYTF.

This chain connects TRBV7-6 to TRBJ1-6; possibly TRBD1 for D (5 bases). Germline CDR1 is SGHVS and CDR2 is FNYEAQ. Trimming took off 1 base at V and 7 bases at J, with 14 bases between the two ends. This CDR3 is built from 16 residues. The CDR3 sequence is CASSLGAGERNSPLHF. Written as DNA, the CDR3 is TGTGCCAGCAGCTTAGGGGCGGGGGAACGGAATTCACCCCTCCACTTT.

This clone was picked up one time. The V gene is TRBV19, the J gene TRBJ1-2; D is unclear. This CDR3 comprises 14 residues. CDR1 LNHDA and CDR2 SQIVND come from the germline V gene (reference sequence). Trimming cost V 1 base and J 2 bases, with 8 bases left between them. The CDR3 spells CASSIGAGNYGYTF. CDR3 sequence (DNA): TGTGCCAGTAGTATAGGAGCAGGAAACTATGGCTACACCTTC.

This chain joins TRBV6-1 and TRBJ1-2; tentative D call: TRBD1 (5 bases). The CDR3 has 15 amino acids. The germline V gene encodes CDR1 MNHNS and CDR2 SASEGT. Deletions cut 4 bases from V and 4 bases from J, with 16 bases between. The CDR3 DNA reads TGTGCCAGCAGTGTTACGACAGACACCGGCTATGGCTACACCTTC. Its protein is CASSVTTDTGYGYTF.

The CDR3 sequence is CASSFKNTDTQYF. CDR3 DNA: TGTGCCAGCAGTTTCAAAAACACAGATACGCAGTATTTT. This chain uses TRBV7-2 with TRBJ2-3; no firm D call. V was trimmed by 6 bases and J by 2 bases, leaving 9 bases between them. Germline CDR1 SGHTA, CDR2 FQGNSA. This CDR3 is 13 amino acids long.

The V and J genes are TRBV7-6 and TRBJ1-6, with 7 bases fitting TRBD1. The trim removed 1 base at V and 8 bases at J, leaving 5 bases unmatched. This CDR3 spans 15 amino acids. From germline, CDR1 is SGHVS and CDR2 FNYEAQ. The CDR3 loop is CASSLGATGYSPLHF. The CDR3 DNA reads TGTGCCAGCAGCTTAGGGGCGACAGGGTATTCACCCCTCCACTTT.

CDR3 in DNA: TGTGCCAGCAGCCTTAGTTCGGGGAGCTATAGCAATCAGCCCCAGCATTTT. Its protein is CASSLSSGSYSNQPQHF. V usage is TRBV7-2 and J usage is TRBJ1-5; D not resolved. The CDR3 has 17 amino acids. CDR1 SGHTA and CDR2 FQGNSA come from the germline V gene. V gave up 5 bases and J gave up 0 bases, with 17 bases separating them.

This sequence joins TRBV2 and TRBJ1-1; unclear D gene. Germline CDR1 is SNHLY and CDR2 is FYNNEI. Trimming took off 6 bases at V and 2 bases at J, with 19 bases between the two ends. This CDR3 region has 16 residues. The CDR3 reads CASSRGTARGNTEAFF. The DNA of the CDR3 is TGTGCCAGCAGCCGAGGAACAGCCCGGGGAAACACTGAAGCTTTCTTT.

J is TRBJ2-2 and V is TRBV9, with D possibly being TRBD2 (6 bases). There are 16 residues in the CDR3. V was trimmed by 0 bases and J by 4 bases, leaving 13 bases between them. CDR1 is SGDLS and CDR2 is YYNGEE in the germline V gene. CDR3 loop: CASSVGGGVGTGELFF. CDR3 coding DNA: TGTGCCAGCAGCGTAGGGGGAGGCGTCGGCACCGGGGAGCTGTTTTTT.

The chain combines TRBV13 with TRBJ2-5; TRBD2 agrees at 9 bases. The CDR3 sequence is 17 residues long. The trim removed 5 bases at V and 5 bases at J, leaving 15 bases unmatched. Germline V lookup: CDR1 PRHDT, CDR2 FYEKMQ (reference sequence). The CDR3 DNA follows: TGTGCCAGCAGCCGCTCCGGGACTAGCCGAGAACATGAGACCCAGTACTTC. Translated, it gives CASSRSGTSREHETQYF.

In its sample, this clone was seen once. The gene calls are TRBV6-1 and TRBJ1-5; D is unclear. V lost 4 bases to trimming and J lost 4 bases, with 11 bases between them. The CDR3 is 14 residues long. The germline V gene has CDR1 MNHNS and CDR2 SASEGT. In nucleotides, the CDR3 is TGTGCCAGCAGTGCTCGCCACGGTAATCAGCCCCAGCATTTT. Its translation is CASSARHGNQPQHF.

The chain has TRBV5-4 and TRBJ1-2; the match to TRBD1 covers 11 bases. The CDR3 runs to 17 residues. V dropped 4 bases and J dropped 2; count of bases not matched to a gene: 10. Germline loops: CDR1 SGHNT, CDR2 YYREEE (reference sequence). CDR3 amino acids: CASSARDRGYGNYGYTF. CDR3 DNA: TGTGCCAGCAGCGCCCGGGACAGGGGGTACGGGAACTATGGCTACACCTTC.

The rearrangement uses TRBV18 and TRBJ1-2; D is unclear. The V end was cut by 5 bases, the J end by 10 bases, with 17 bases between. Germline V gene sequence: CDR1 KGHSH, CDR2 LQKENI. The CDR3 sequence is 13 residues long. CDR3 coding DNA: TGTGCCAGCTCAGTGGAAACACCAGGTTTCTACACCTTC. Translation: CASSVETPGFYTF. Combining the CDR3 with reference TRBV18 and TRBJ1-2 gives the whole variable domain NAGVMQNPRHLVRRRGQEARLRCSPMKGHSHVYWYRQLPEEGLKFMVYLQKENIIDESGMPKERFSAEFPKEGPSILRIQQVVRGDSAAYFCASSVETPGFYTFGSGTRLTVV.

The V gene is TRBV12-5, the J gene TRBJ1-2; D perhaps matches TRBD1 (5 bases). Germline-derived CDR1 and CDR2 are LGHNT and FRNRAP. V was pared by 4 bases and J by 2 bases, with 23 bases between. The CDR3 runs to 18 residues. CDR3 in amino acids: CASGSYRGVPEGNYGYTF. CDR3 sequence (DNA): TGTGCTAGTGGTTCCTACCGAGGGGTTCCGGAGGGGAACTATGGCTACACCTTC. The full variable domain, with the rest looked up from reference TRBV12-5 and TRBJ1-2, is DARVTQTPRHKVTEMGQEVTMRCQPILGHNTVFWYRQTMMQGLELLAYFRNRAPLDDSGMPKDRFSAEMPDATLATLKIQPSEPRDSAVYFCASGSYRGVPEGNYGYTFGSGTRLTVV.

The CDR3 sequence is CAWSGGTDTQYF. Here the CDR3 DNA reads TGTGCCTGGAGCGGCGGGACAGATACGCAGTATTTT. The chain uses TRBV30 and TRBJ2-3; a weak D match, TRBD2 (5 bases). V was cut by 3 bases and J by 3 bases, with 7 bases left in between. Germline CDR1 reads GTSNPN; CDR2 reads SVGIG (reference sequence). The CDR3 is 12 residues long.